The rows below give T cell receptor beta chains drawn from one sample of a study of TIL therapy for anti-PD-1-resistant metastatic lung cancer. Measured with immunoSEQ multiplex PCR; TCRdb has only the in-frame clones, and not every one. The data show tens of thousands of clones, 86% seen once. Sequencing was performed on blood, taken at baseline. These receptors were collected from a person between 30 and 80 years old with non-small cell lung cancer. CDR3s include the opening cysteine and the closing phenylalanine or tryptophan. A D gene is named only where the DNA matches it firmly. Clone size is given for some rows only: seen once, a few or many times, or a class if the clone is expanded.

CDR3 length: 13; clone size: few; D gene: TRBD1; V gene: TRBV7-8; J gene: TRBJ1-2; CDR3 protein: CASSLGQGYGYTF; CDR3 DNA: TGTGCCAGCAGCCTGGGACAGGGGTACGGCTACACCTTC
CDR3 length: 13; clone size: .; D gene: .; V gene: TRBV28; J gene: TRBJ2-2; CDR3 protein: CASSLVGFGELFF; CDR3 DNA: TGTGCCAGCAGTTTGGTGGGGTTCGGGGAGCTGTTTTTT
CDR3 length: 19; clone size: .; D gene: TRBD2; V gene: TRBV3-1/TRBV3-2; J gene: TRBJ2-3; CDR3 protein: CASSRGGLAGEWGTDTQYF; CDR3 DNA: TGTGCCAGCAGCAGAGGGGGACTAGCGGGAGAGTGGGGCACAGATACGCAGTATTTT
CDR3 length: 15; clone size: .; D gene: .; V gene: TRBV7-2; J gene: TRBJ1-2; CDR3 protein: CASSLTTGWGYGYTF; CDR3 DNA: TGTGCCAGCAGCTTAACGACAGGATGGGGCTATGGCTACACCTTC
CDR3 length: 15; clone size: .; D gene: .; V gene: TRBV25-1; J gene: TRBJ2-1; CDR3 protein: CASSEGTTGWREQFF; CDR3 DNA: TGTGCCAGCAGTGAAGGCACTACCGGGTGGAGGGAGCAGTTCTTC
CDR3 length: 16; clone size: .; D gene: TRBD1; V gene: TRBV28; J gene: TRBJ1-4; CDR3 protein: CASSPQGARGNEKLFF; CDR3 DNA: TGTGCCAGCAGTCCCCAGGGGGCCAGAGGTAATGAAAAACTGTTTTTT
CDR3 length: 15; clone size: once; D gene: .; V gene: TRBV18; J gene: TRBJ2-7; CDR3 protein: CASSPPGTPGYEQYF; CDR3 DNA: TGTGCCAGCTCACCTCCTGGGACACCGGGCTACGAGCAGTACTTC
CDR3 length: 14; clone size: .; D gene: .; V gene: TRBV5-1; J gene: TRBJ2-7; CDR3 protein: CASNKGGSSYEQYF; CDR3 DNA: TGCGCCAGCAACAAAGGGGGTTCCTCCTACGAGCAGTACTTC
CDR3 length: 16; clone size: .; D gene: .; V gene: TRBV19; J gene: TRBJ2-1; CDR3 protein: CASSMGGLRSFNEQFF; CDR3 DNA: TGTGCCAGTAGTATGGGGGGTCTGCGAAGCTTCAATGAGCAGTTCTTC
CDR3 length: 15; clone size: .; D gene: .; V gene: TRBV27; J gene: TRBJ2-7; CDR3 protein: CASSLSRDISYEQYF; CDR3 DNA: TGTGCCAGCAGTTTATCTAGGGACATCTCCTACGAGCAGTACTTC
CDR3 length: 12; clone size: once; D gene: .; V gene: TRBV29-1; J gene: TRBJ2-1; CDR3 protein: CSVGTRNNEQFF; CDR3 DNA: TGCAGCGTCGGAACCAGGAACAATGAGCAGTTCTTC
CDR3 length: 19; clone size: .; D gene: TRBD2; V gene: TRBV27; J gene: TRBJ2-5; CDR3 protein: CASSPWGGTSWAQLETQYF; CDR3 DNA: TGTGCCAGCAGCCCATGGGGGGGGACTAGTTGGGCCCAGCTGGAGACCCAGTACTTC
CDR3 length: 12; clone size: .; D gene: .; V gene: TRBV7-9; J gene: TRBJ2-4; CDR3 protein: CASSFSSIIQYF; CDR3 DNA: TGTGCCAGCAGCTTTTCTAGTATCATTCAGTACTTC
CDR3 length: 11; clone size: .; D gene: .; V gene: TRBV7-3; J gene: TRBJ2-3; CDR3 protein: CASSLKDTQYF; CDR3 DNA: TGTGCCAGCAGCTTGAAAGATACGCAGTATTTT
CDR3 length: 10; clone size: .; D gene: .; V gene: TRBV12-3/TRBV12-4; J gene: TRBJ1-1; CDR3 protein: CASGNTEAFF; CDR3 DNA: TGTGCCTCAGGAAACACTGAAGCTTTCTTT
CDR3 length: 21; clone size: .; D gene: TRBD2; V gene: TRBV20-1; J gene: TRBJ2-7; CDR3 protein: CSASKVGGLAGGPLKDYEQYF; CDR3 DNA: TGCAGTGCTAGTAAGGTTGGGGGACTAGCGGGAGGCCCCCTAAAAGACTACGAGCAGTACTTC
CDR3 length: 16; clone size: .; D gene: .; V gene: TRBV28; J gene: TRBJ1-5; CDR3 protein: CASSLLDMGVAQPQHF; CDR3 DNA: TGTGCCAGCAGTTTACTGGACATGGGGGTTGCGCAGCCCCAGCATTTT
CDR3 length: 15; clone size: once; D gene: TRBD1; V gene: TRBV18; J gene: TRBJ1-4; CDR3 protein: CASSQGQGGNEKLFF; CDR3 DNA: TGTGCCAGCTCGCAAGGACAGGGGGGAAATGAAAAACTGTTTTTT
CDR3 length: 16; clone size: .; D gene: TRBD1; V gene: TRBV11-2; J gene: TRBJ2-7; CDR3 protein: CASSLVRRQGAREQYF; CDR3 DNA: TGTGCCAGCAGCTTGGTTCGGAGACAGGGGGCCCGGGAGCAGTACTTC
CDR3 length: 14; clone size: few; D gene: .; V gene: TRBV5-8; J gene: TRBJ1-5; CDR3 protein: CASSKIQGNQPQHF; CDR3 DNA: TGTGCCAGCAGCAAAATACAGGGCAATCAGCCCCAGCATTTT
CDR3 length: 12; clone size: once; D gene: .; V gene: TRBV7-2; J gene: TRBJ2-7; CDR3 protein: CASSLSSYEQYF; CDR3 DNA: TGTGCCAGCAGCTTGAGCTCCTACGAGCAGTACTTC
CDR3 length: 15; clone size: .; D gene: .; V gene: TRBV7-2; J gene: TRBJ2-7; CDR3 protein: CASSLGGSGRYEQYF; CDR3 DNA: TGTGCCAGCAGCTTAGGGGGCAGCGGTCGATACGAGCAGTACTTC
CDR3 length: 13; clone size: .; D gene: .; V gene: TRBV24-1; J gene: TRBJ2-1; CDR3 protein: CATSDWRIDEQFF; CDR3 DNA: TGTGCCACCAGTGATTGGCGGATCGATGAGCAGTTCTTC
CDR3 length: 14; clone size: .; D gene: .; V gene: TRBV11-2; J gene: TRBJ2-5; CDR3 protein: CASSLLKVQETQYF; CDR3 DNA: TGTGCCAGCAGCTTATTAAAGGTCCAAGAGACCCAGTACTTC
CDR3 length: 19; clone size: .; D gene: TRBD1; V gene: TRBV5-5; J gene: TRBJ1-3; CDR3 protein: CASSLEGWAGGFSGNTIYF; CDR3 DNA: TGTGCCAGCAGCTTGGAGGGTTGGGCAGGGGGCTTTTCTGGAAACACCATATATTTT
CDR3 length: 13; clone size: few; D gene: .; V gene: TRBV6-5; J gene: TRBJ1-1; CDR3 protein: CASSRRSPTEAFF; CDR3 DNA: TGTGCCAGCAGCCGTCGATCACCCACTGAAGCTTTCTTT
CDR3 length: 14; clone size: few; D gene: .; V gene: TRBV27; J gene: TRBJ2-3; CDR3 protein: CASSFLGIPDTQYF; CDR3 DNA: TGTGCCAGCAGTTTCCTAGGGATCCCCGATACGCAGTATTTT
CDR3 length: 14; clone size: .; D gene: .; V gene: TRBV28; J gene: TRBJ1-6; CDR3 protein: CASSLVGNNSPLHF; CDR3 DNA: TGTGCCAGCAGTTTGGTAGGGAATAATTCACCCCTCCACTTT
CDR3 length: 14; clone size: .; D gene: .; V gene: TRBV9; J gene: TRBJ2-1; CDR3 protein: CASSVGSSYNEQFF; CDR3 DNA: TGTGCCAGCAGCGTCGGTAGCTCCTACAATGAGCAGTTCTTC
CDR3 length: 13; clone size: few; D gene: .; V gene: TRBV7-9; J gene: TRBJ1-6; CDR3 protein: CASSLNGNSPLHF; CDR3 DNA: TGTGCCAGCAGCTTAAACGGTAATTCACCCCTCCACTTT
CDR3 length: 14; clone size: .; D gene: .; V gene: TRBV19; J gene: TRBJ2-3; CDR3 protein: CASSPGTEADTQYF; CDR3 DNA: TGTGCCAGTAGTCCTGGGACTGAGGCAGATACGCAGTATTTT
CDR3 length: 14; clone size: once; D gene: TRBD1; V gene: TRBV6-1; J gene: TRBJ1-5; CDR3 protein: CASSEGQGAQPQHF; CDR3 DNA: TGTGCCAGCAGTGAGGGACAGGGGGCCCAGCCCCAGCATTTT
CDR3 length: 18; clone size: .; D gene: .; V gene: TRBV28; J gene: TRBJ2-3; CDR3 protein: CASSLLLRRRIVSDTQYF; CDR3 DNA: TGTGCCAGCAGTTTATTGTTGCGCAGGCGAATTGTCTCGGATACGCAGTATTTT
CDR3 length: 11; clone size: .; D gene: .; V gene: TRBV7-2; J gene: TRBJ2-3; CDR3 protein: CASSSPDTQYF; CDR3 DNA: TGTGCCAGTTCCTCCCCAGATACGCAGTATTTT
CDR3 length: 17; clone size: once; D gene: .; V gene: TRBV5-1; J gene: TRBJ2-6; CDR3 protein: CASSTPGGFSGANVLTF; CDR3 DNA: TGCGCCAGCAGCACCCCCGGCGGATTCTCTGGGGCCAACGTCCTGACTTTC